These 28 T cell receptor beta chains came from one sample sequenced in a study of spatial heterogeneity in lung cancer. Documented time point: blood at routine non-recurrence follow-up after resection. The sequenced material consisted of unsorted whole RNA from tumor, nontumor lung or frozen PBMC. TCRdb re-called the 5' RACE reads through MiXCR, storing one row per CDR3 protein. The data show around 47,000 distinct CDR3 sequences, with around 7.7% seen just once and about a third held by the top ten. The source was PBMCs, collected at follow-up. All receptors come from a female donor with early-stage non-small cell lung cancer.

This clonotype was detected a few times. The J gene is TRBJ1-5, the V gene TRBV20-1, with 9 bases matching TRBD1. Germline assignment: CDR1 DFQATT and CDR2 SNEGSKA (reference sequence). The CDR3 contains 18 residues. V lost 6 bases, J lost 4 bases, and 19 bases stayed unmatched. As DNA, the CDR3 is TGCAGTGCCTCCGGGACAGGGTCAGTTTGGGGCGTTAATCAGCCCCAGCATTTT. Its translation is CSASGTGSVWGVNQPQHF.

This clonotype appeared many times. This rearrangement joins TRBV7-9 to TRBJ2-5, with 7 nucleotides matching TRBD1. The CDR3 is 16 amino acids. Trimming cost V 1 base and J 3 bases; bases outside gene matches: 8. CDR1 is SEHNR and CDR2 is FQNEAQ in the germline V gene (reference sequence). The CDR3 sequence: CASSLGEGGFEETQYF. In DNA, the CDR3 is TGTGCCAGCAGCTTAGGCGAAGGGGGCTTCGAAGAGACCCAGTACTTC.

This clonotype was detected ten times or more. The chain has TRBV12-3 or TRBV12-4 and TRBJ2-5; D remains ambiguous. The CDR3 extends over 11 amino acids. Trimming pared 8 bases from V and 3 bases from J, leaving 7 bases between. CDR3 nucleotide sequence: TGTGCCAGCCGGAGTGAAGAGACCCAGTACTTC. Protein product: CASRSEETQYF.

This clonotype appeared many times. This chain links TRBV5-1 with TRBJ2-3, with D uncertain. The V and J ends lost 4 bases and 3 bases respectively, with 6 bases between them. Germline lookup yields CDR1 SGHRS and CDR2 YFSETQ. The CDR3 extends over 12 amino acids. For the CDR3, the DNA is TGCGCCAGCAGCCGCCCGACAGATACGCAGTATTTT. Protein sequence: CASSRPTDTQYF.

The genes are TRBV3-1 and TRBJ2-7; no reliable D call. V shed 4 bases and J shed 0 bases, with 7 bases lying between them. The CDR3 loop spans 13 amino acids. Germline CDR1 is LGHDT and CDR2 is YNNKEL (reference sequence). CDR3 nucleotides: TGTGCCAGCAGCCGCAGAGTCTCCTACGAGCAGTACTTC. Protein product: CASSRRVSYEQYF.

This clonotype has a count of ten or more. The chain couples TRBV5-1 to TRBJ1-1; tentative D call: TRBD1 (5 bases). Looked up from germline, CDR1 is SGHRS and CDR2 is YFSETQ. Trimming took off 0 bases at V and 4 bases at J, with 10 bases between the two ends. This CDR3 has 14 amino acids. The CDR3 protein is CASSLDMGVTEAFF. The CDR3 DNA reads TGCGCCAGCAGCTTGGACATGGGGGTCACTGAAGCTTTCTTT. Drawing the rest from reference TRBV5-1 and TRBJ1-1, the complete variable domain is KAGVTQTPRYLIKTRGQQVTLSCSPISGHRSVSWYQQTPGQGLQFLFEYFSETQRNKGNFPGRFSGRQFSNSRSEMNVSTLELGDSALYLCASSLDMGVTEAFFGQGTRLTVV.

The chain uses TRBV5-1 and TRBJ1-3; perhaps TRBD1 as D (5 bases). This CDR3 comprises 17 residues. Between the trimmed V and J ends, which lost 1 base and 4 bases, there was a span of 18 bases. Germline V gene data show CDR1 as SGHRS and CDR2 as YFSETQ. The CDR3 sequence: CASSLSPTAVMGNTIYF. The CDR3 nucleotides read TGCGCCAGCAGCTTGTCCCCGACAGCAGTGATGGGAAACACCATATATTTT. Full variable domain (remainder filled in from reference TRBV5-1 and TRBJ1-3): KAGVTQTPRYLIKTRGQQVTLSCSPISGHRSVSWYQQTPGQGLQFLFEYFSETQRNKGNFPGRFSGRQFSNSRSEMNVSTLELGDSALYLCASSLSPTAVMGNTIYFGEGSWLTVV.

In its sample, this clonotype was seen a few times. The rearrangement joins TRBV6-6 to TRBJ2-7; 8 bases are a match to TRBD1. CDR1 and CDR2 (germline): MNHNY, SVGAGI (reference sequence). The CDR3 covers 14 residues. V gave up 6 bases and J gave up 1 base; unmatched junction bases: 5. The CDR3 loop is CASRSTGGSYEQYF. The DNA of the CDR3 is TGTGCCAGCAGATCTACAGGGGGGTCCTACGAGCAGTACTTC.

This clonotype was found a few times. V usage is TRBV20-1 and J usage is TRBJ2-3; 9 positions match TRBD1. The V and J ends lost 7 bases and 4 bases, in that order; junction bases with no gene match: 6. This CDR3 is 13 amino acids long. Germline loops: CDR1 DFQATT, CDR2 SNEGSKA (reference sequence). The CDR3 loop is CSEGDRGADTQYF. In DNA, the CDR3 is TGCAGTGAAGGAGACAGGGGGGCAGATACGCAGTATTTT.

This clonotype was detected ten times or more. This rearrangement joins TRBV7-2 to TRBJ1-2, with 10 bases matching TRBD1. The length of the CDR3 is 15 residues. The J segment lost 8 bases and the V segment lost 4 bases, leaving 10 bases of the junction unmatched. Per germline, CDR1 SGHTA and CDR2 FQGNSA. For the CDR3, the DNA is TGTGCCAGCAGCTCACCCGGACAGGGGGTTGACGGCTACACCTTC. Its protein is CASSSPGQGVDGYTF.

The chain employs TRBV4-3 and TRBJ2-2; 7 positions agree with TRBD2. The CDR3 covers 15 residues. Germline lookup yields CDR1 LGHNA and CDR2 YSLEER. V lost 3 bases and J lost 4; bases outside the gene matches: 5. As DNA, the CDR3 is TGCGCCAGCAGCCAGTCGCGGGGGTTCACCGGGGAGCTGTTTTTT. Its translation: CASSQSRGFTGELFF.

This clonotype was seen only a few times. This chain connects TRBV27 to TRBJ2-3; 9 nucleotides line up with TRBD2. The germline CDR1 and CDR2 sequences are MNHEY and SMNVEV (reference sequence). This CDR3 comprises 14 residues. The junction had 4 bases not matched to a gene; V was cut back by 5 bases and J by 4 bases. Here the CDR3 reads CASSLAGRPDTQYF. CDR3 nucleotides: TGTGCCAGCAGTCTAGCGGGGAGACCAGATACGCAGTATTTT.

This clonotype was found many times. The chain uses TRBV28 and TRBJ2-3, with TRBD2 identical over 15 bases. V lost 6 bases, J lost 4 bases, and 11 bases stayed unmatched. The CDR3 has 18 amino acids. Germline V gives CDR1 MDHEN, CDR2 SYDVKM. CDR3 coding DNA: TGTGCCAGCAGCCTTATCGGGACTAGCGGGGGGACCGCAGATACGCAGTATTTT. Translating it yields CASSLIGTSGGTADTQYF.

There are a few counts of this clonotype. The genes are TRBV24-1 and TRBJ1-1; no clear D gene. CDR1 is KGHDR and CDR2 is SFDVKD in the germline V gene. V was shortened by 8 bases and J by 5 bases, with 17 bases between the two germline ends. CDR3 size: 14 residues. The chain's CDR3 is CATNSGPRDTEAFF. The DNA of the CDR3 is TGTGCCACCAACTCGGGCCCTAGAGATACTGAAGCTTTCTTT.

This clonotype was seen at least ten times. The chain recombines TRBV12-3 or TRBV12-4 with TRBJ2-4; D tentatively reads TRBD1 or TRBD2 (5 bases each). The CDR3 consists of 16 residues. V was trimmed by 4 bases and J by 4 bases, leaving 17 bases between them. DNA of the CDR3: TGTGCCAGCAGTTCCCCGGGGACGGGAACGAAAAACATTCAGTACTTC. Residues: CASSSPGTGTKNIQYF.

This clonotype showed up many times. V and J are TRBV19 and TRBJ2-5; D remains ambiguous. The CDR3 is made up of 13 amino acids. CDR1 and CDR2 from the germline V gene are LNHDA and SQIVND (reference sequence). V lost 0 bases and J 3 bases, leaving 5 bases between the germline ends. This CDR3 is CASSIDSEETQYF. Written as DNA, the CDR3 is TGTGCCAGTAGTATAGACTCAGAAGAGACCCAGTACTTC.

V is TRBV7-6 and J is TRBJ2-6, with D hard to call. Germline values: CDR1 SGHVS, CDR2 FNYEAQ. Trimming removed 3 bases at V and 4 bases at J, with 19 bases between. The CDR3 length is 18 residues. CDR3 region: CASSFNAPKWTGANVLTF. Here the CDR3 DNA reads TGTGCCAGCAGCTTTAATGCCCCTAAGTGGACCGGGGCCAACGTCCTGACTTTC.

This clonotype has ten or more counts. The J gene is TRBJ1-1, the V gene TRBV6-2 or TRBV6-3; no reliable D call. This CDR3 has 14 residues. Per the germline V gene, CDR1 is MNHEY and CDR2 is SVGEGT. V was cut by 3 bases and J by 0 bases, with 8 bases left in between. CDR3 sequence reads: CASSYTAMNTEAFF. CDR3 nucleotide sequence: TGTGCCAGCAGTTATACGGCGATGAACACTGAAGCTTTCTTT.

The CDR3 here is CSANRGRMFDYTF. The CDR3 bases are TGCAGTGCAAACAGGGGGCGAATGTTTGACTACACCTTC. The gene calls are TRBV20-1 and TRBJ1-2, with TRBD1 matching 9 bases. The CDR3 has 13 residues. Germline loops: CDR1 DFQATT, CDR2 SNEGSKA (reference sequence). V was pared by 6 bases and J by 10 bases, with 12 bases of the junction left unmatched.

This clonotype was seen a handful of times. The chain recombines TRBV6-5 with TRBJ1-5, with 7 bases fitting TRBD1. Trimming removed 5 bases from V and 4 bases from J; junction bases left unmatched: 5. Germline lookup yields CDR1 MNHEY and CDR2 SVGAGI. This CDR3 has 14 amino acids. CDR3 in DNA: TGTGCCAGCAGTGACAGGGCTGGAAATCAGCCCCAGCATTTT. It encodes CASSDRAGNQPQHF.

This clonotype was observed many times. The rearrangement uses TRBV27 and TRBJ2-5, with a possible D match to TRBD2 (6 bases). There are 14 residues in the CDR3. Between the trimmed V and J ends, which lost 4 bases and 4 bases, there was a span of 13 bases. Looked up from germline, CDR1 is MNHEY and CDR2 is SMNVEV (reference sequence). CDR3 loop: CASSSLGEAETQYF. The CDR3 coding sequence is TGTGCCAGCAGTTCCCTAGGGGAGGCAGAGACCCAGTACTTC.

This clonotype was picked up many times. V gene TRBV19 combines with J gene TRBJ1-5; 10 nucleotides line up with TRBD1. The germline V gene has CDR1 LNHDA and CDR2 SQIVND (reference sequence). This CDR3 has 17 amino acids. V was pared by 4 bases and J by 0 bases, with 6 bases of the junction left unmatched. CDR3 DNA sequence: TGTGCCAGTAGTACGGGACAGGGGAGGTATAGCAATCAGCCCCAGCATTTT. Its translation: CASSTGQGRYSNQPQHF.

The chain carries TRBV2 and TRBJ2-3, with 9 bases identical to TRBD1. CDR1 and CDR2 (germline): SNHLY, FYNNEI. V lost 7 bases to trimming and J lost 5 bases; unmatched junction nucleotides: 13. This CDR3 comprises 16 residues. Here the CDR3 DNA reads TGTGCCAGCAAAGGCCCGGGACAGGGATTGCGAGATACGCAGTATTTT. This translates into CASKGPGQGLRDTQYF.

This rearrangement joins TRBV7-2 to TRBJ1-1; 7 positions match TRBD1. Germline V lookup: CDR1 SGHTA, CDR2 FQGNSA. The CDR3 runs to 13 residues. V trimming: 5 bases; J trimming: 8 bases; junction bases outside the gene matches: 8. The CDR3 loop is CASSQGGRIEAFF. The CDR3 DNA reads as TGTGCCAGCAGCCAGGGGGGTCGAATAGAAGCTTTCTTT.

This clonotype occurred a few times. The chain carries TRBV6-5 and TRBJ1-5; D is unresolved. The V end was cut by 3 bases, the J end by 3 bases, with 6 bases between. The CDR3 extends over 13 amino acids. Looked up from germline, CDR1 is MNHEY and CDR2 is SVGAGI. The CDR3 nucleotides read TGTGCCAGCAGTTATGGGCTCAATCAGCCCCAGCATTTT. It is translated as CASSYGLNQPQHF.

This clonotype was counted between two and nine times. V gene TRBV6-2 or TRBV6-3 combines with J gene TRBJ1-5, with 7 bases aligning to TRBD1. V lost 7 bases and J lost 3; bases outside the gene matches: 6. This CDR3 has 14 amino acids. The V gene's germline CDR1 is MNHEY and CDR2 SVGEGT. CDR3: CASTGQVYNQPQHF. The CDR3 DNA follows: TGTGCCAGCACCGGACAGGTGTACAATCAGCCCCAGCATTTT.

This clonotype has ten or more counts. The gene calls are TRBV6-1 and TRBJ1-1; no clear D gene. The germline V and J ends were trimmed by 1 base and 1 base, with 7 bases remaining between them. This CDR3 has 14 residues. CDR1 and CDR2 (germline): MNHNS, SASEGT. Here the CDR3 reads CASSEGGWNTEAFF. CDR3 nucleotides: TGTGCCAGCAGTGAAGGGGGTTGGAACACTGAAGCTTTCTTT.

The chain employs TRBV19 and TRBJ2-3, with D perhaps TRBD1 (6 bases). There are 16 residues in the CDR3. V was shortened by 1 base and J by 2 bases, with 13 bases between the two germline ends. CDR1 is LNHDA, CDR2 SQIVND, per germline (reference sequence). The CDR3 DNA is TGTGCCAGTAGTATAGGAACTCAGGGGATCACAGATACGCAGTATTTT. Translation gives CASSIGTQGITDTQYF.